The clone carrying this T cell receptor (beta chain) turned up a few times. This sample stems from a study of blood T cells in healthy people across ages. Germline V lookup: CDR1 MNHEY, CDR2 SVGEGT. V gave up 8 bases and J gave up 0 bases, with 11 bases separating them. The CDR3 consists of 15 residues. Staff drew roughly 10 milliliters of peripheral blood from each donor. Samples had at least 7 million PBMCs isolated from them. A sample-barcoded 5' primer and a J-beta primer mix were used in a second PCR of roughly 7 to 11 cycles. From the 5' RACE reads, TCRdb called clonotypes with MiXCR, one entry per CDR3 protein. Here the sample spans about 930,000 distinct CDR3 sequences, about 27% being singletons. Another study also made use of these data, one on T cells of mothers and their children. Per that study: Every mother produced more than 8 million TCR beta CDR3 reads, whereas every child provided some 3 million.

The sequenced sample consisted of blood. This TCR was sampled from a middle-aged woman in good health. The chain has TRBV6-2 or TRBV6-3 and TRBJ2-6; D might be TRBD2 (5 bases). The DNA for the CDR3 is TGTGCCAGCGGACTGGTTGGCTCTGGGGCCAACGTCCTGACTTTC. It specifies CASGLVGSGANVLTF.